Listed below are T cell receptor beta chains from one sample, sequenced in a study of identifying expanded T cells in peripheral blood. Using immunoSEQ multiplex PCR, the repertoire was profiled, and TCRdb retains in-frame clones only, with some absent. This sample has about 63,000 clones, with approximately 80% found just once. Source material: blood. These receptors were collected from a person aged 18 to 69 in good health. Each CDR3 is given without its conserved first and last residue. Each record gives: D gene, clone size, V gene, J gene, CDR3 protein. The D gene is left open where the match is weak. A row's size may be missing; if present it is once, few, many or a size class.

TRBD1	.	TRBV11-2	TRBJ1-1	ASSLVGTVNTEAF
.	.	TRBV9	TRBJ2-1	ASSGGLSNYNEQF
.	.	TRBV5-4	TRBJ1-1	ASSSGLRGDTEAF
TRBD1	.	TRBV6-1	TRBJ1-2	ASSDTHRGQGGYT
.	.	TRBV5-1	TRBJ2-5	ASKPTPLETQY
.	once	TRBV10-3	TRBJ1-2	AISESDSANYGYT
.	.	TRBV6-6	TRBJ2-1	ASSYFAGSYNEQF
.	.	TRBV2	TRBJ2-2	ASRGGETGELF
.	few	TRBV28	TRBJ2-1	ASSSRNPEQF
TRBD1	.	TRBV10-3	TRBJ1-1	AISERGQGNTEAF
TRBD2	.	TRBV5-4	TRBJ2-1	ASMAGGAYNEQF
TRBD1	.	TRBV2	TRBJ2-5	ASSAFGTDQETQY
.	.	TRBV5-1	TRBJ2-1	ASSLVQVYSLKYNEQF
.	.	TRBV27	TRBJ2-5	ASKPTRVPETQY
.	once	TRBV11-2	TRBJ2-1	ASSLVSRDNEQF
.	.	TRBV4-2	TRBJ2-3	ASSQELTASGTDTQY
TRBD1	.	TRBV14	TRBJ2-7	ASSLTTPGQGKYEQY
.	.	TRBV30	TRBJ2-1	AWSSFDEQF
.	.	TRBV4-1	TRBJ2-3	ASSQEDALPPTQY
TRBD2	few	TRBV5-1	TRBJ2-2	ASSLMIGGGTGELF
.	.	TRBV7-8	TRBJ2-7	ASSLGSQLYEQY
.	.	TRBV18	TRBJ2-4	ASSPPSKNIQY
.	.	TRBV6-5	TRBJ1-6	ASSRSGGSPLH
TRBD1	.	TRBV25-1	TRBJ2-2	ASSPRTGRTGELF
TRBD1	.	TRBV4-2	TRBJ1-1	ASSPGDRETEAF
.	.	TRBV19	TRBJ1-3	ASGGGTWGDTIY
.	.	TRBV2	TRBJ1-5	ASSDRGYQPQH
.	.	TRBV5-4	TRBJ1-1	ASSPVRGGEAF
.	.	TRBV6-1	TRBJ1-1	ASSVREALNTEAF
TRBD2	.	TRBV7-2	TRBJ2-1	ASSFGVGGGNEQF
.	.	TRBV11-2	TRBJ1-1	ASSLLGGGRNTEAF
.	.	TRBV12-2	TRBJ2-7	ASRLGNSRERYEQY
.	.	TRBV5-1	TRBJ2-1	ASSLGSYNEQF
.	.	TRBV19	TRBJ2-5	ASSEQGGETQY
.	medium-sized	TRBV11-3	TRBJ2-5	ASSLSPVRVTQY